The TCR beta chain under discussion was sequenced for a study of blood T cell repertoires in COVID-19. Study information: Both acute and convalescent COVID-19 samples were obtained from the United States, Italy and Spain. From T cells, B-cell-depleted T cells, or PBMCs came the material, which was cDNA or gDNA.

Per the authors' pipeline: Estimation of nucleated cell counts relied on the amplification of reference gene primers. The assay was immunoSEQ multiplex PCR, and TCRdb's table has in-frame clones only and misses some. V, J and clone size are those of that table, while D and trimming were read from the DNA. This table has 380,000 or so clones, roughly 90% appearing once. The receptor's source is a man in his forties with acute or convalescent COVID-19. Sequencing was performed on peripheral blood.

The CDR3 protein is CAWSEGTSGELFF. CDR3 nucleotides: TGTGCCTGGAGTGAGGGTACTAGCGGGGAGCTGTTTTTT. This chain uses TRBV30 with TRBJ2-2; D might be TRBD2 (5 bases). The V end was cut by 1 base, the J end by 7 bases, with 10 bases between. Germline CDR1 is GTSNPN and CDR2 is SVGIG (reference sequence). The CDR3 is 13 residues long.